This T cell receptor (beta chain) is from a study of response to subunit inactivated influenza vaccine. Germline V CDR1 and CDR2: MGHDK, SYGVNS. This CDR3 contains 13 residues. Trimming stripped 0 bases from V and 2 bases from J, with 4 bases between. Notes on the study in general: Authors proposed each seasonal influenza vaccination draws in few new T cells.

MiXCR, applied by TCRdb to the RT-PCR reads, yields one record per CDR3 protein. The table lists about 620,000 distinct CDR3 sequences, roughly 12% of them singletons, with about 11% in the top ten. A remark on this clonotype: Its antigen is not identified.

This sample also belongs to another study, concerning T cells expressing NK-cell markers. That paper adds: 5'RACE template switching with UMIs generated TCR beta cDNA. The authors derived TCR beta repertoires from sorted CD3+CD56+NKG2C+, CD3+CD56+NKG2C- and CD3+CD56-NKG2C+ T cells. Sequencing covered eight donors, seven HCMV-seropositive and one seronegative. For four donors, these clonotypes were likewise the leading ones in the CD3+CD56-NKG2C+ fraction.

The source is a man aged 45-65 years who received an inactivated influenza vaccine. Sample: PBMCs from blood, taken on the day of vaccination. This sequence joins TRBV25-1 and TRBJ2-5, with unresolved D. The CDR3 loop reads CASSEYGQETQYF. The CDR3 region has the DNA TGTGCCAGCAGTGAATATGGTCAAGAGACCCAGTACTTC. Based on the CDR3 plus reference TRBV25-1 and TRBJ2-5, the full variable domain is EADIYQTPRYLVIGTGKKITLECSQTMGHDKMYWYQQDPGMELHLIHYSYGVNSTEKGDLSSESTVSRIRTEHFPLTLESARPSHTSQYLCASSEYGQETQYFGPGTRLLVL.